Each of the 3 T cell receptor beta chains below was sequenced from the same sample in a study of blood T cell repertoires in COVID-19. Libraries were prepared by immunoSEQ multiplex PCR; TCRdb keeps only in-frame clonotypes and omits some of them. The data hold approximately 170,000 clones, with around four fifths observed a single time. The sequenced sample was peripheral blood. All receptors come from a woman in her 70s with COVID-19, enrolled during active disease.

The rearrangement uses TRBV19 and TRBJ2-7, with TRBD2 matching over 7 bases. The CDR3 loop spans 16 amino acids. Germline lookup yields CDR1 LNHDA and CDR2 SQIVND (reference sequence). V lost 3 bases to trimming and J lost 5 bases; unmatched junction nucleotides: 13. The CDR3 reads CASSIWAGEGPHEQYF. CDR3 nucleotide sequence: TGTGCCAGTAGTATCTGGGCGGGAGAGGGTCCCCACGAGCAGTACTTC. The entire variable domain, with the rest obtained from reference TRBV19 and TRBJ2-7, is as follows: DGGITQSPKYLFRKEGQNVTLSCEQNLNHDAMYWYRQDPGQGLRLIYYSQIVNDFQKGDIAEGYSVSREKKESFPLTVTSAQKNPTAFYLCASSIWAGEGPHEQYFGPGTRLTVT.

This clone was found a few times. V usage is TRBV11-2 and J usage is TRBJ1-2; tentative D call: TRBD1 (5 bases). The length of the CDR3 is 16 residues. The V gene lost 5 bases and the J gene lost 4 bases, with 20 bases spanning the gap. Germline V gives CDR1 SGHAT, CDR2 FQNNGV. The CDR3 DNA follows: TGTGCCAGCAGCCCTTTGCGGGGTTTGGGGGGCTATGGCTACACCTTC. Encoded protein: CASSPLRGLGGYGYTF.

The chain combines TRBV5-4 with TRBJ2-5, with 16 bases aligning to TRBD2. CDR3 length equals 18 residues. Trimming removed 4 bases from V and 2 bases from J; junction bases left unmatched: 8. Per the germline V gene, CDR1 is SGHNT and CDR2 is YYREEE (reference sequence). The CDR3 nucleotides are TGTGCCAGCAGCCCGGGGGGACTAGCGGGAGGGTTTCAAGAGACCCAGTACTTC. Translation: CASSPGGLAGGFQETQYF. The variable domain in full, with the rest retrieved from reference TRBV5-4 and TRBJ2-5, is ETGVTQSPTHLIKTRGQQVTLRCSSQSGHNTVSWYQQALGQGPQFIFQYYREEENGRGNFPPRFSGLQFPNYSSELNVNALELDDSALYLCASSPGGLAGGFQETQYFGPGTRLLVL.